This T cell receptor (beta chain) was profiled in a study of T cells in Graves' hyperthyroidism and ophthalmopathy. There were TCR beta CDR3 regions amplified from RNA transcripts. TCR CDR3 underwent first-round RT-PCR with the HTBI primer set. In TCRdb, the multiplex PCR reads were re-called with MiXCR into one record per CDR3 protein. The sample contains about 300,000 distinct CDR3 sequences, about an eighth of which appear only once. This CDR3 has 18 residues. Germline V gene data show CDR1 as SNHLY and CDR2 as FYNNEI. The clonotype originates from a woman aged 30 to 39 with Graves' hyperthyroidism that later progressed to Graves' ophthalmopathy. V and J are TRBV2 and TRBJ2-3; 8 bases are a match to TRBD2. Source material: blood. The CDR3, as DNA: TGTGTAATAACCACTGTGGTGAACCCTAGCGGGAGCACAGATACGCAGTATTTT. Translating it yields CVITTVVNPSGSTDTQYF.